This T cell receptor (beta chain) was profiled in a study of blood T cells in healthy people across ages. Combining a sample-barcoded 5' primer with a J-beta primer mix, a second PCR ran for roughly 6 to 11 cycles. Each cDNA was tagged by a template-switch adaptor containing 12 random nucleotides. Each CDR3 protein is one row after TCRdb ran MiXCR on the 5' RACE reads. The data show 2 million or so distinct CDR3 sequences, 40% to 55% seen once. V shed 6 bases and J shed 6 bases, with 10 bases lying between them. Germline V gene data show CDR1 as SGHRS and CDR2 as YFSETQ. The CDR3 consists of 11 residues. This clonotype was detected only a few times. Its antigen remains unidentified. Study-wide points: Changes seen in expanded clonotypes were possibly confounded by donor CMV status left unknown.

The TCR was taken from a woman in her forties in good health. The chain couples TRBV5-1 to TRBJ2-7; D remains ambiguous. Specimen: blood. For the CDR3, the DNA is TGCGCCAGCACTGCAACGGGCGAGCAGTACTTC. Protein product: CASTATGEQYF.